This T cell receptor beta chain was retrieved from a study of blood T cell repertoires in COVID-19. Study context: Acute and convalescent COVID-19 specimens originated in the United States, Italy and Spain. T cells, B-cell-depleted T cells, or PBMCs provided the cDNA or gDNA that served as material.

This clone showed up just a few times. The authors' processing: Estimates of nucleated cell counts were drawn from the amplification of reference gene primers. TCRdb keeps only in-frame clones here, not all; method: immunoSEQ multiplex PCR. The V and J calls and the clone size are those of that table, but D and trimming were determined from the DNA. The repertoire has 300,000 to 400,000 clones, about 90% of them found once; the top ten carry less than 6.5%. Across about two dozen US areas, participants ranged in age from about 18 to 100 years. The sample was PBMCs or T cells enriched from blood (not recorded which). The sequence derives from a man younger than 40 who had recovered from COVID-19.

CDR3 DNA sequence: TGTGCCAGCAGTGTACAGGGGTTGGCTAATGAAAAACTGTTTTTT. Its protein is CASSVQGLANEKLFF. The rearrangement links TRBV27 to TRBJ1-4, with TRBD1 identical over 7 bases. Germline-derived CDR1 and CDR2 are MNHEY and SMNVEV (reference sequence). J lost 3 bases, V lost 5 bases, and 6 bases had no gene match. The CDR3 extends over 15 amino acids.